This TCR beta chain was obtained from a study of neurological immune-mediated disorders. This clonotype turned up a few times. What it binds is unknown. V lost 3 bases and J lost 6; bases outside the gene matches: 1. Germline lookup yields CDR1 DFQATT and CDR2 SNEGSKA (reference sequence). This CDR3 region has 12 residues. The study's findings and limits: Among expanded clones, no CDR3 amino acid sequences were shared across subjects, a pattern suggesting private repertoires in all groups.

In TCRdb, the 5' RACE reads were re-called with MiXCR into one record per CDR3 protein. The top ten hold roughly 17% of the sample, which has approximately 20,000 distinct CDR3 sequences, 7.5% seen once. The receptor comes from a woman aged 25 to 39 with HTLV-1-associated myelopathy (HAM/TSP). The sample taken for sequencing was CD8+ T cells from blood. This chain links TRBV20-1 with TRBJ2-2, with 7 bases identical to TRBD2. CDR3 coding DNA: TGCAGTGCTAGGGGGGGGGCCGGGGAGCTGTTTTTT. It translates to CSARGGAGELFF.